The T cell receptor (beta chain) described here comes from a study of blood T cell repertoires in COVID-19. Overall study: Material from acute and convalescent COVID-19 was sourced from the United States, Italy and Spain. The analysed material was cDNA or gDNA that came from T cells, B-cell-depleted T cells, or PBMCs.

J was trimmed by 5 bases and V by 6 bases; bases with no gene match: 0. There are 12 residues in the CDR3. CDR1 and CDR2 from the germline V gene are LNHDA and SQIVND (reference sequence). Clones were read by immunoSEQ multiplex PCR, and TCRdb kept only the in-frame ones, dropping some. This sample carries over 130,000 clones, 80% to 90% of them seen once, and the ten largest clones take more than 3%. This clonotype was sampled from a woman aged 45-60 years with acute COVID-19. The rearrangement links TRBV19 to TRBJ1-1; 10 bases are shared with TRBD1. Source material: PBMCs or T cells enriched from blood (not recorded which). Written as DNA, the CDR3 is TGTGCCAGTAGGGGACAGGGGACTGAAGCTTTCTTT. It codes for CASRGQGTEAFF. The full variable domain, in which reference TRBV19 and TRBJ1-1 provide the parts outside the CDR3, is DGGITQSPKYLFRKEGQNVTLSCEQNLNHDAMYWYRQDPGQGLRLIYYSQIVNDFQKGDIAEGYSVSREKKESFPLTVTSAQKNPTAFYLCASRGQGTEAFFGQGTRLTVV.